This note documents a single T cell receptor (beta chain) sequence. The source of the sample is a study of T cell repertoires in aging, cancer and after chemotherapy. TCR beta rearrangements were amplified from peripheral blood genomic DNA. The CDR3 is 19 amino acids. J lost 0 bases, V lost 6 bases, and 12 bases had no gene match. From germline, CDR1 is MNHNS and CDR2 SASEGT. TRB rearrangements spanning V, D and J were amplified using mixed TRB-A/B primers. TCRdb analysed the multiplex PCR reads with MiXCR anew, one entry per CDR3 protein. Of hundreds of distinct CDR3 sequences listed, 42% were seen once; the top ten hold about a fifth.

The receptor was derived from a human donor with a solid tumor. The gene calls are TRBV6-1 and TRBJ1-5, with 12 bases that match TRBD1. The sample consisted of blood. DNA of the CDR3: TGTGCCAGCAGGTCCTCCGGGACAGGGGGCCTTTATAGCAATCAGCCCCAGCATTTT. Amino acid sequence: CASRSSGTGGLYSNQPQHF.